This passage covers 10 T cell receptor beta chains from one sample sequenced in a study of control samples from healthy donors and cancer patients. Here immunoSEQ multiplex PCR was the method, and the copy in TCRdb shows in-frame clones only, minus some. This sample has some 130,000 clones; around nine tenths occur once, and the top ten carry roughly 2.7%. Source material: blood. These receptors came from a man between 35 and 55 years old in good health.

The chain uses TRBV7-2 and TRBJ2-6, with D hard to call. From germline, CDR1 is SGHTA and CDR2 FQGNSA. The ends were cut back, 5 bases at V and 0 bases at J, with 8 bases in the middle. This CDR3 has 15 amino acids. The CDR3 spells CASSPQDSGANVLTF. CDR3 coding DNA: TGTGCCAGCAGCCCCCAGGACTCTGGGGCCAACGTCCTGACTTTC.

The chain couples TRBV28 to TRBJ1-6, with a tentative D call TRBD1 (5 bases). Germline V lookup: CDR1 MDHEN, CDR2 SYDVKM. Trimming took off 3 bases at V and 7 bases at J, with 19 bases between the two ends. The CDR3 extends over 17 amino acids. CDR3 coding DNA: TGTGCCAGCAGTTTCCTTCAGACAGCGACTAGCAATTCACCCCTCCACTTT. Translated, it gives CASSFLQTATSNSPLHF.

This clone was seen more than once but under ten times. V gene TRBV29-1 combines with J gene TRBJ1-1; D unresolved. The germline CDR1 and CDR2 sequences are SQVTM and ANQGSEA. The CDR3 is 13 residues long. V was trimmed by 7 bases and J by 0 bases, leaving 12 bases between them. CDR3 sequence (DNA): TGCAGCGCCGAAACGGAGTTGAACACTGAAGCTTTCTTT. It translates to CSAETELNTEAFF.

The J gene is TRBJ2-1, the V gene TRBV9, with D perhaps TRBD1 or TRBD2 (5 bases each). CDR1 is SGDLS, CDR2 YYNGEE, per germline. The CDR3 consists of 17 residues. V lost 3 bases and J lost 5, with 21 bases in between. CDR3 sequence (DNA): TGTGCCAGCAGCGCGGAAATTACCGGGACCCCAAACAATGAGCAGTTCTTC. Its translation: CASSAEITGTPNNEQFF.

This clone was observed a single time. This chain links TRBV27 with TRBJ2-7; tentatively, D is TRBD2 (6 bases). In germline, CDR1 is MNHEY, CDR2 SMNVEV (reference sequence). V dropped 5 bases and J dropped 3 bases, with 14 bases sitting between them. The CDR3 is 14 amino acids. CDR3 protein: CASSLRLGGYEQYF. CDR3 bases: TGTGCCAGCAGTCTTAGATTGGGGGGCTACGAGCAGTACTTC.

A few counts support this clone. The CDR3 DNA follows: TGTGCCAGCAGTGAAAACCCGAACTATGGCTACACCTTC. Its protein product is CASSENPNYGYTF. The chain employs TRBV6-1 and TRBJ1-2, with D uncertain. Germline-derived CDR1 and CDR2 are MNHNS and SASEGT. V was shortened by 2 bases and J by 2 bases, with 6 bases between the two germline ends. This CDR3 comprises 13 residues.

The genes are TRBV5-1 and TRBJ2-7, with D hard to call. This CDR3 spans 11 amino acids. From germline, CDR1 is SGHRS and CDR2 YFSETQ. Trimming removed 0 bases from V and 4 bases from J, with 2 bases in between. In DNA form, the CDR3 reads TGCGCCAGCAGCTTGGATTACGAGCAGTACTTC. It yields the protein CASSLDYEQYF.

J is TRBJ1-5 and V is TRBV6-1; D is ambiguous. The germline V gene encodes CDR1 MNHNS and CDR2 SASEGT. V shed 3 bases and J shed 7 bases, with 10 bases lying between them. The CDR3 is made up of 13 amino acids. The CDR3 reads CASSDDRIQPQHF. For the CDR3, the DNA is TGTGCCAGCAGTGACGATCGGATACAGCCCCAGCATTTT.

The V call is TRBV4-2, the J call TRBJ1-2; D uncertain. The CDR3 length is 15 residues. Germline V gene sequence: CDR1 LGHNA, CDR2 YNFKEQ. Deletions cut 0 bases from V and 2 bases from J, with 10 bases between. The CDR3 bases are TGTGCCAGCAGCCAAGAGGATCAGAAGAACTATGGCTACACCTTC. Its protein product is CASSQEDQKNYGYTF.

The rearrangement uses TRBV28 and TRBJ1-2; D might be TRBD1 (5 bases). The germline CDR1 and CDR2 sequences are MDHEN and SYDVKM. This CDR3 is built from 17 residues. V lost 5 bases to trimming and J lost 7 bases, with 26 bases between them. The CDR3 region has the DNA TGTGCCAGCAGTCAACAACCCTCATGGGGGGATTCTTCTGGCTACACCTTC. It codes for CASSQQPSWGDSSGYTF.